What follows is one TCR beta chain and its context. The data belong to a study of blood T cell repertoires in COVID-19. On the study more broadly: The analysed material was cDNA or gDNA that came from T cells, B-cell-depleted T cells, or PBMCs.

This CDR3 is 15 amino acids long. V gave up 1 base and J gave up 9 bases, with 13 bases separating them. Germline V CDR1 and CDR2: SGHDN, FVKESK. The repertoire was sequenced with immunoSEQ multiplex PCR; TCRdb's copy has only in-frame clones and lacks some. Of 250,000 to 300,000 clones in the sample, 89% were seen once. The rearrangement joins TRBV14 to TRBJ1-6, with D perhaps matching TRBD1 (5 bases). Sequencing was carried out using peripheral blood. The clonotype comes from a woman in her 40s who had recovered from COVID-19. The CDR3 coding sequence is TGTGCCAGCAGCCAAGCCGTAGGGGTGGCTTCACCCCTCCACTTT. Its translation: CASSQAVGVASPLHF. The variable domain in full, with the rest retrieved from reference TRBV14 and TRBJ1-6, is EAGVTQFPSHSVIEKGQTVTLRCDPISGHDNLYWYRRVMGKEIKFLLHFVKESKQDESGMPNNRFLAERTGGTYSTLKVQPAELEDSGVYFCASSQAVGVASPLHFGNGTRLTVT.